The TCR beta chain under discussion was sequenced for a study of T cell responses to AZD1222 COVID-19 vaccine. The table came from immunoSEQ multiplex PCR; TCRdb's copy has only in-frame clones and leaves some out. The profile shows around 150,000 clones, roughly 80% of them singletons. This clonotype was obtained from an adult in good health. The material was peripheral blood, obtained on day 0 of AZD1222 vaccination.

CDR3 sequence: CASSSGQGRVQQYF. For the CDR3, the DNA is TGCGCCAGCAGCTCCGGACAGGGGCGCGTGCAGCAGTACTTC. The chain links TRBV5-1 to TRBJ2-7; 9 bases are a match to TRBD1. This CDR3 is 14 amino acids long. The V gene's germline CDR1 is SGHRS and CDR2 YFSETQ. V lost 3 bases, J lost 8 bases, and 9 bases stayed unmatched.